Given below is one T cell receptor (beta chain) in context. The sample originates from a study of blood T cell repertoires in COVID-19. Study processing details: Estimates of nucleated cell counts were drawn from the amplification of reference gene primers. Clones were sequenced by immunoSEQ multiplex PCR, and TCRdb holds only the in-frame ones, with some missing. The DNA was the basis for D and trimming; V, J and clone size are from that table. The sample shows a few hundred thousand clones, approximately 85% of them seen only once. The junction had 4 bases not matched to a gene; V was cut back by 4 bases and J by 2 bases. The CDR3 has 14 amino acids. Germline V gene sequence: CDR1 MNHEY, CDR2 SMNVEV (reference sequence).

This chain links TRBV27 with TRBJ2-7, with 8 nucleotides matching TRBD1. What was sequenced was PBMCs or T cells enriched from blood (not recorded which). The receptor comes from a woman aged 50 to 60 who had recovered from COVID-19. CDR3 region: CASSWTGPTYEQYF. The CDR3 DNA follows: TGTGCCAGCAGTTGGACAGGGCCCACCTACGAGCAGTACTTC.